One sample yielded the 26 T cell receptor beta chains listed below, sequenced in a study of shared clonotypes between healthy human individuals. Measured with immunoSEQ multiplex PCR; TCRdb has only the in-frame clones, and not every one. The data hold more than 550,000 clones, with 90% observed a single time. Sequenced input: memory CD8+ T cells from PBMCs. Subset in this sample: CD45RO+ cells pooled with CCR7-negative TemRA cells. All receptors come from a man aged 18-30 years in good health. Some clones in this sample may be carry-over from other donors' samples.

The gene calls are TRBV28 and TRBJ2-5, with D unclear. Deletions cut 7 bases from V and 1 base from J, with 13 bases between. The length of the CDR3 is 14 residues. Germline V gene data show CDR1 as MDHEN and CDR2 as SYDVKM. In nucleotides, the CDR3 is TGTGCCAGCACCCAATGGGGTCCCCAAGAGACCCAGTACTTC. This translates into CASTQWGPQETQYF.

This clone was found once. The chain couples TRBV28 to TRBJ1-5; D gene unclear. The CDR3 has 14 residues. Germline V gene sequence: CDR1 MDHEN, CDR2 SYDVKM. V was pared by 3 bases and J by 0 bases, with 6 bases between. The CDR3 bases are TGTGCCAGCAGTTTTGCGGTTAGCAATCAGCCCCAGCATTTT. This encodes CASSFAVSNQPQHF.

This clone was recorded once. The rearrangement joins TRBV9 to TRBJ2-3; D might be TRBD2 (6 bases). CDR1 and CDR2 from the germline V gene are SGDLS and YYNGEE. The CDR3 spans 13 residues. V was pared by 3 bases and J by 2 bases, with 7 bases between. In DNA form, the CDR3 reads TGTGCCAGCAGCGCGGGACTCACAGATACGCAGTATTTT. Translation: CASSAGLTDTQYF.

The chain recombines TRBV27 with TRBJ2-5, with 7 bases matching TRBD2. Unmatched junction bases numbered 4, after V lost 1 base and J lost 8 bases. The CDR3 extends over 13 amino acids. CDR1 and CDR2 from the germline V gene are MNHEY and SMNVEV (reference sequence). The chain's CDR3 is CASSLYAGDTQYF. CDR3 DNA sequence: TGTGCCAGCAGTTTATACGCGGGAGACACCCAGTACTTC.

This clone has only one observation. The chain is built from TRBV27 and TRBJ2-1, with D unclear. CDR1 is MNHEY and CDR2 is SMNVEV in the germline V gene (reference sequence). V was pared by 8 bases and J by 3 bases, with 11 bases between. The CDR3 extends over 13 amino acids. In DNA form, the CDR3 reads TGTGCCAGCGGTAAAAGAAACTACAATGAGCAGTTCTTC. Amino acid sequence: CASGKRNYNEQFF.

In regard to this clone: Distinct nucleotide sequences in the sample also encode this CDR3. The rearrangement uses TRBV19 and TRBJ2-7, with TRBD1 matching 7 bases. V shed 5 bases and J 2 bases; nucleotides not matched to a gene: 6. The CDR3 has 14 amino acids. Germline values: CDR1 LNHDA, CDR2 SQIVND (reference sequence). CDR3 sequence reads: CASSSGQGAYEQYF. As DNA, the CDR3 is TGTGCCAGTAGTTCCGGGCAGGGGGCCTACGAGCAGTACTTC. Full variable domain (rest looked up from reference TRBV19 and TRBJ2-7): DGGITQSPKYLFRKEGQNVTLSCEQNLNHDAMYWYRQDPGQGLRLIYYSQIVNDFQKGDIAEGYSVSREKKESFPLTVTSAQKNPTAFYLCASSSGQGAYEQYFGPGTRLTVT.

V is TRBV11-2 and J is TRBJ1-3; 7 positions match TRBD1. The length of the CDR3 is 15 residues. With 5 bases clipped from V and 4 bases from J, the junction kept 8 bases outside the gene matches. In germline, CDR1 is SGHAT, CDR2 FQNNGV. CDR3 in amino acids: CASSNTGEGGNTIYF. The DNA for the CDR3 is TGTGCCAGCAGCAACACAGGGGAAGGAGGAAACACCATATATTTT.

This sequence joins TRBV18 and TRBJ1-1; 9 bases map to TRBD1. The CDR3 is 15 residues long. Germline V lookup: CDR1 KGHSH, CDR2 LQKENI. The V and J ends lost 3 bases and 1 base, in that order; junction bases with no gene match: 3. The CDR3 loop reads CASSPPGQGNTEAFF. Written as DNA, the CDR3 is TGTGCCAGCTCACCCCCGGGACAGGGGAACACTGAAGCTTTCTTT.

In DNA form, the CDR3 reads TGTGCCAGCACCATGGTGCGGGTTAGGTGGCGAGAGCAAGAGACCCAGTACTTC. Amino acid sequence: CASTMVRVRWREQETQYF. The V gene is TRBV11-2, the J gene TRBJ2-5; D is perhaps TRBD2 (5 bases). The CDR3 consists of 18 residues. Trimming pared 7 bases from V and 2 bases from J, leaving 26 bases between. CDR1 and CDR2 (germline): SGHAT, FQNNGV.

The gene calls are TRBV5-1 and TRBJ1-3; D ambiguous. Germline CDR1 and CDR2: SGHRS and YFSETQ. Trimming stripped 7 bases from V and 0 bases from J, with 11 bases between. This CDR3 spans 14 amino acids. Written as DNA, the CDR3 is TGCGCCAGCGGTGGGAAGGACTCTGGAAACACCATATATTTT. Protein product: CASGGKDSGNTIYF.

To note about this clone: Distinct nucleotide sequences in the sample also encode this CDR3. The chain joins TRBV27 to TRBJ2-7; 9 positions match TRBD1. The CDR3 has 14 amino acids. Germline-derived CDR1 and CDR2 are MNHEY and SMNVEV (reference sequence). Germline trimming cut 3 bases from V and 3 bases from J; bases unmatched to any gene: 3. CDR3 DNA: TGTGCCAGCAGTTTGGGACAGGGTATCTACGAGCAGTACTTC. Protein product: CASSLGQGIYEQYF.

The chain carries TRBV7-2 and TRBJ1-3, with TRBD1 matching over 7 bases. The V gene end was trimmed by 0 bases and the J gene end by 0 bases; junction bases not matched to a gene: 8. The CDR3 covers 18 residues. The germline V gene has CDR1 SGHTA and CDR2 FQGNSA. CDR3 loop: CASSLAPWGQNSGNTIYF. The CDR3 DNA reads TGTGCCAGCAGCTTAGCCCCTTGGGGACAGAACTCTGGAAACACCATATATTTT.

J is TRBJ1-1 and V is TRBV7-9; 7 positions match TRBD1. Germline trimming cut 5 bases from V and 7 bases from J; bases unmatched to any gene: 16. CDR3 length equals 16 residues. Per germline, CDR1 SEHNR and CDR2 FQNEAQ (reference sequence). CDR3 sequence: CASSLRQGSTIIEAFF. CDR3 coding DNA: TGTGCCAGCAGCCTCAGACAGGGATCGACTATAATTGAAGCTTTCTTT.

The chain joins TRBV25-1 to TRBJ2-1, with D maybe TRBD1 (6 bases). Germline V gene sequence: CDR1 MGHDK, CDR2 SYGVNS. The length of the CDR3 is 16 residues. Trimming took off 3 bases at V and 0 bases at J, with 12 bases between the two ends. The CDR3 loop reads CASSDGGILSYNEQFF. The CDR3 DNA is TGTGCCAGCAGTGATGGGGGCATTCTCTCCTACAATGAGCAGTTCTTC.

The gene calls are TRBV7-9 and TRBJ2-3; D unresolved. The germline V gene has CDR1 SEHNR and CDR2 FQNEAQ (reference sequence). This CDR3 has 14 amino acids. V was cut by 6 bases and J by 3 bases, with 13 bases left in between. Here the CDR3 reads CASRPTTLTDTQYF. The CDR3 bases are TGTGCCAGCAGACCGACGACTTTAACAGATACGCAGTATTTT.

The chain couples TRBV4-3 to TRBJ2-3; 8 nucleotides line up with TRBD1. The CDR3 loop spans 20 amino acids. Germline V CDR1 and CDR2: LGHNA, YSLEER. Trimming at V came to 0 bases and at J to 4 bases, leaving 18 bases not matched to a gene. CDR3 residues: CASSQETWRLGRGPSDTQYF. The CDR3 coding sequence is TGCGCCAGCAGCCAAGAAACGTGGCGGCTGGGCAGGGGGCCTTCAGATACGCAGTATTTT.

The chain recombines TRBV5-8 with TRBJ2-3; D may be TRBD2 (6 bases). Germline loops: CDR1 SGHTS, CDR2 YDEGEE. The CDR3 runs 13 residues. V shed 0 bases and J shed 9 bases, with 11 bases lying between them. The CDR3 is CASSLDSGRTQYF. In DNA, the CDR3 is TGTGCCAGCAGCTTGGACTCCGGGAGAACGCAGTATTTT. Looking up the rest from reference TRBV5-8 and TRBJ2-3 gives the full variable domain: EAGVTQSPTHLIKTRGQQATLRCSPISGHTSVYWYQQALGLGLQFLLWYDEGEERNRGNFPPRFSGRQFPNYSSELNVNALELEDSALYLCASSLDSGRTQYFGPGTRLTVL.

The gene calls are TRBV15 and TRBJ1-5, with D possibly being TRBD1 (6 bases). From germline, CDR1 is LNHNV and CDR2 YYDKDF (reference sequence). V gave up 3 bases and J gave up 0 bases, with 12 bases separating them. The CDR3 is made up of 16 amino acids. CDR3 residues: CATSSLQGDSNQPQHF. CDR3 sequence (DNA): TGTGCCACCAGCAGTCTACAGGGAGATAGCAATCAGCCCCAGCATTTT.

This rearrangement joins TRBV28 to TRBJ2-3; TRBD2 agrees at 9 bases. The length of the CDR3 is 14 residues. Trimming at V came to 3 bases and at J to 8 bases, leaving 6 bases not matched to a gene. Germline V gives CDR1 MDHEN, CDR2 SYDVKM. The CDR3 DNA reads as TGTGCCAGCAGTTTTGCGGGAGGGCAGGGTACGCAGTATTTT. The encoded protein is CASSFAGGQGTQYF.

The CDR3 is CASSPGRSSYNEQFF. As DNA, the CDR3 is TGTGCCAGCAGCCCGGGACGGAGCTCCTACAATGAGCAGTTCTTC. The chain combines TRBV6-1 with TRBJ2-1; tentatively, D is TRBD1 or TRBD2 (5 bases each). This CDR3 is built from 15 residues. Germline V gene sequence: CDR1 MNHNS, CDR2 SASEGT. V lost 6 bases, J lost 0 bases, and 12 bases lay in between.

V usage is TRBV7-2 and J usage is TRBJ1-1; 8 positions agree with TRBD1. The CDR3 spans 14 residues. The germline CDR1 and CDR2 sequences are SGHTA and FQGNSA. After removal of 2 bases from V and 4 bases from J, the junction contained 3 bases not matched to a gene. CDR3 nucleotide sequence: TGTGCCAGCAGCTTACCCGACAGGGGCACTGAAGCTTTCTTT. Translation gives CASSLPDRGTEAFF.

The rearrangement joins TRBV27 to TRBJ1-1, with D hard to call. The CDR3 is 12 amino acids. Germline V gene sequence: CDR1 MNHEY, CDR2 SMNVEV (reference sequence). Trimming removed 5 bases at V and 1 base at J, with 5 bases between. The CDR3 is CASSTRNTEAFF. CDR3 DNA sequence: TGTGCCAGCAGTACAAGGAACACTGAAGCTTTCTTT.

This sequence joins TRBV2 and TRBJ1-2, with 10 nucleotides matching TRBD1. The CDR3 has 13 amino acids. The germline gives CDR1 SNHLY, CDR2 FYNNEI. The CDR3 loop reads CGQQDRGNYGYTF. The CDR3 coding sequence is TGTGGCCAGCAGGACAGGGGGAACTATGGCTACACCTTC.

The V call is TRBV6-5, the J call TRBJ1-2; D perhaps matches TRBD1 (5 bases). Germline CDR1 reads MNHEY; CDR2 reads SVGAGI. V was pared by 2 bases and J by 4 bases, with 17 bases between. CDR3 length: 16 amino acids. CDR3 DNA: TGTGCCAGCAGTTACGACAGCGTTTCTGGGTCCTATGGCTACACCTTC. It is translated as CASSYDSVSGSYGYTF.

The chain recombines TRBV9 with TRBJ1-2, with a weak D call TRBD1 (5 bases). This CDR3 has 19 residues. Germline V gives CDR1 SGDLS, CDR2 YYNGEE. V lost 4 bases, J lost 8 bases, and 33 bases lay in between. The CDR3 spells CASSSNSLVGSNGAGGYTF. For the CDR3, the DNA is TGTGCCAGCAGCTCTAATTCTCTCGTTGGTAGTAACGGGGCCGGAGGCTACACCTTC.

Comment on this clone: The sample contains more than one DNA sequence encoding this CDR3. The gene calls are TRBV28 and TRBJ2-3; TRBD2 matches 8 bases. CDR3 length: 14 amino acids. From germline, CDR1 is MDHEN and CDR2 SYDVKM. V shed 3 bases, J shed 3 bases, and the junction held 2 bases outside the gene matches. This CDR3 is CASSFAGGTDTQYF. In nucleotides, the CDR3 is TGTGCCAGCAGTTTCGCGGGGGGAACAGATACGCAGTATTTT.